This TCR beta chain was recorded in a study of blood T cells in healthy people across ages. Background on the study: About one barcoded beta molecule per two T cells came from capture by template switching. General study results and limits: Long-lived and aged donors differed, with more naive CD4+ cells and higher diversity in the long-lived.

It was with a sample-barcoded 5' primer and a J-beta primer mix that a second PCR of roughly 7 to 12 cycles was run. Each cDNA molecule, via a template-switch adaptor with 12 random nucleotides, was tagged. TCRdb independently ran MiXCR on the 5' RACE reads; one entry per CDR3 protein. The sample lists 600,000 to 850,000 distinct CDR3 sequences; roughly two fifths were seen once. The germline gives CDR1 ENHRY, CDR2 SYGVKD. The V end lost 3 bases, the J end lost 3 bases, and 14 bases lay between the germline ends. This CDR3 spans 15 amino acids. The sample holds a few counts of this clonotype. No antigen is known for it.

V usage is TRBV10-3 and J usage is TRBJ2-5; possibly TRBD1 or TRBD2 for D (6 bases each). This TCR was recovered from a woman aged 60-70 years in good health. The sequenced material came from blood. The CDR3 coding sequence is TGTGCCATCAGTGATTGGCAGAGGGGGGAAGAGACCCAGTACTTC. The encoded protein is CAISDWQRGEETQYF.